Given below is one TCR beta chain in context. Recruitment covered under 25 US areas and drew participants whose ages spanned roughly 18 to 89 years. This sample is part of a study of blood T cell repertoires in COVID-19. In the authors' workflow: Nucleated cell number was recorded as an estimate derived from reference gene primer amplification. Sequencing used immunoSEQ multiplex PCR; TCRdb keeps in-frame clones, though not all of them. The V and J calls and clone size are taken from that table; D and trimming were inferred from the DNA. The data hold about 370,000 clones, with roughly 90% observed a single time. Germline loops: CDR1 LGHNT, CDR2 FRNRAP. Trimming left V 7 bases short and J 3 bases short, with 13 bases between. This CDR3 is 14 amino acids long.

The origin of this receptor is a woman between 40 and 50 years old who had been exposed to COVID-19. The specimen sequenced was PBMCs or T cells enriched from blood (not recorded which). This chain joins TRBV12-5 and TRBJ1-3; D not resolved. The CDR3 here is CASAPGTGGNTIYF. The DNA for the CDR3 is TGTGCTAGTGCCCCAGGAACCGGTGGAAACACCATATATTTT. Drawing the rest from reference TRBV12-5 and TRBJ1-3, the complete variable domain is DARVTQTPRHKVTEMGQEVTMRCQPILGHNTVFWYRQTMMQGLELLAYFRNRAPLDDSGMPKDRFSAEMPDATLATLKIQPSEPRDSAVYFCASAPGTGGNTIYFGEGSWLTVV.